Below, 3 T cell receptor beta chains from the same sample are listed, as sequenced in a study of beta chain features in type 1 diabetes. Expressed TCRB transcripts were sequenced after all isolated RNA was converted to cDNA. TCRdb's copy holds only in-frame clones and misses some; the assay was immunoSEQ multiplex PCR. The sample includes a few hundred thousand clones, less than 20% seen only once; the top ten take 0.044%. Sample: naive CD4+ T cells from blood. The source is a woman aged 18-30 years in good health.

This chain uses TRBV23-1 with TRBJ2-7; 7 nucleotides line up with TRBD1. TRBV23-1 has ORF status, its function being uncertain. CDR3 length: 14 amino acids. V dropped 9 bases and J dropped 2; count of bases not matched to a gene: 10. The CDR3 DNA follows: TGCGCCAGAGAAACAGACAGGGATCCCTACGAGCAGTACTTC. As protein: CARETDRDPYEQYF.

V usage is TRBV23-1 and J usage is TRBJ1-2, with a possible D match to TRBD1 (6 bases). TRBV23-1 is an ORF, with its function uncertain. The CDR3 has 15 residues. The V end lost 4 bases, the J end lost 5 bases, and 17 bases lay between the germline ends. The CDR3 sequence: CASSPFRDTFYGYTF. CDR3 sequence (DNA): TGCGCCAGCAGTCCCTTCCGGGACACTTTTTATGGCTACACCTTC.

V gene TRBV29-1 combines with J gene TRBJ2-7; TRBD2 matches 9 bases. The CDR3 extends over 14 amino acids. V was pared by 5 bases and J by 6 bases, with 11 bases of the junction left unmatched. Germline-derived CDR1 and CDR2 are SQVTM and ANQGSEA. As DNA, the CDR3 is TGCAGCGTTTTTATAGGGGGACTAGCAAGCGAGCAGTACTTC. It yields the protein CSVFIGGLASEQYF.